The 26 T cell receptor beta chains below all came from one sample that was sequenced in a study of CD8 T cells in Susac syndrome. Random hexamers primed reverse transcription of 0.5 to 1 ug RNA. MiXCR, run by TCRdb on the immunoSEQ multiplex PCR reads, gives a single entry per CDR3 protein. The sample lists roughly 200,000 distinct CDR3 sequences; around 94% were seen once. The sequenced sample consisted of CD4+ T cells from PBMCs. The receptors shown here come from a human donor with Susac syndrome.

The chain has TRBV10-2 and TRBJ1-2; tentative D call: TRBD1 (5 bases). This CDR3 is 11 amino acids long. V lost 11 bases to trimming and J lost 2 bases, with 9 bases between them. Germline CDR1 WSHSY, CDR2 SAAADI. This chain's CDR3 is CASGENYGYTF. CDR3 coding DNA: TGCGCCTCGGGGGAGAACTATGGCTACACCTTC.

The chain employs TRBV10-3 and TRBJ2-7; D possibly corresponds to TRBD1 (5 bases). The CDR3 totals 17 residues. Germline lookup yields CDR1 ENHRY and CDR2 SYGVKD. V lost 4 bases and J 0 bases, leaving 19 bases between the germline ends. CDR3 coding DNA: TGTGCCATCAGTGGGGCCCCCATCGGACAAGGCTCCTACGAGCAGTACTTC. Protein product: CAISGAPIGQGSYEQYF.

CDR3 loop: CASSYRGLAQETQYF. CDR3 DNA sequence: TGTGCCAGCAGTTACCGTGGCCTAGCACAAGAGACCCAGTACTTC. The chain has TRBV6-2 or TRBV6-3 and TRBJ2-5, with D possibly TRBD2 on 5 matching bases. Germline V CDR1 and CDR2: MNHEY, SVGEGT. The CDR3 sequence is 15 residues long. V lost 2 bases to trimming and J lost 2 bases, with 12 bases between them.

The rearrangement links TRBV30 to TRBJ2-3, with TRBD2 matching 7 bases. J gave up 4 bases and V 4 bases, and 2 bases lay outside the gene matches. Germline-derived CDR1 and CDR2 are GTSNPN and SVGIG (reference sequence). This CDR3 has 12 amino acids. The CDR3 reads CAWTGRADTQYF. CDR3 nucleotides: TGTGCCTGGACAGGGAGGGCAGATACGCAGTATTTT.

Only one count was recorded for this clonotype. The chain joins TRBV19 to TRBJ2-5; either TRBD1 or TRBD2 may fit D (5 bases each). The CDR3 spans 15 residues. The germline gives CDR1 LNHDA, CDR2 SQIVND (reference sequence). Trimming shortened V by 5 bases and J by 2 bases, and 15 bases separated the two germline ends. This CDR3 reads CASSGWGWEQETQYF. The DNA for the CDR3 is TGTGCCAGTAGTGGCTGGGGCTGGGAGCAAGAGACCCAGTACTTC. Full variable domain (remainder filled in from reference TRBV19 and TRBJ2-5): DGGITQSPKYLFRKEGQNVTLSCEQNLNHDAMYWYRQDPGQGLRLIYYSQIVNDFQKGDIAEGYSVSREKKESFPLTVTSAQKNPTAFYLCASSGWGWEQETQYFGPGTRLLVL.

This clonotype was detected only once. The rearrangement uses TRBV29-1 and TRBJ2-5; TRBD2 might be the D (6 bases). This CDR3 has 12 amino acids. CDR1 SQVTM and CDR2 ANQGSEA come from the germline V gene. The germline V and J ends were trimmed by 3 bases and 8 bases, with 13 bases remaining between them. The CDR3 region has the DNA TGCAGCGTTGATCGGGGGAAAGTCACCCAGTACTTC. Protein sequence: CSVDRGKVTQYF.

V is TRBV2 and J is TRBJ2-1; TRBD1 matches 9 bases. Trimming cost V 6 bases and J 7 bases; bases outside gene matches: 10. CDR3 length: 15 residues. CDR1 and CDR2 from the germline V gene are SNHLY and FYNNEI. CDR3: CASRTGQGKGNEQFF. Here the CDR3 DNA reads TGTGCCAGCAGGACAGGACAGGGGAAGGGAAATGAGCAGTTCTTC.

The rearrangement uses TRBV5-1 and TRBJ1-2, with TRBD1 as a possible D gene (5 bases). This CDR3 is built from 13 residues. Germline V gene lookup returns CDR1 SGHRS and CDR2 YFSETQ. V was shortened by 3 bases and J by 7 bases, with 13 bases between the two germline ends. The CDR3 DNA reads TGCGCCAGCAGCTGGTCAGGGTCTGGTGGCTACACCTTC. Translation gives CASSWSGSGGYTF. The whole variable domain, remainder taken from reference TRBV5-1 and TRBJ1-2, is KAGVTQTPRYLIKTRGQQVTLSCSPISGHRSVSWYQQTPGQGLQFLFEYFSETQRNKGNFPGRFSGRQFSNSRSEMNVSTLELGDSALYLCASSWSGSGGYTFGSGTRLTVV.

This rearrangement joins TRBV5-1 to TRBJ2-5; 10 bases match TRBD1. V dropped 3 bases and J dropped 4; count of bases not matched to a gene: 9. The CDR3 is 16 residues long. The V gene's germline CDR1 is SGHRS and CDR2 YFSETQ. In DNA form, the CDR3 reads TGCGCCAGCAGCTACCGCTCGACAGGGGGCGTAGAGACCCAGTACTTC. Translated: CASSYRSTGGVETQYF.

This clonotype was recorded a few times. This chain connects TRBV3-1 to TRBJ1-1; D unclear. The germline V and J ends were trimmed by 4 bases and 3 bases, with 12 bases remaining between them. This CDR3 comprises 14 residues. Per the germline V gene, CDR1 is LGHDT and CDR2 is YNNKEL (reference sequence). The CDR3 coding sequence is TGTGCCAGCAGCCGGACGGGGTTGGACACTGAAGCTTTCTTT. It yields the protein CASSRTGLDTEAFF.

This clonotype was observed a single time. The chain recombines TRBV15 with TRBJ1-2; TRBD1 is a possible D gene (6 bases). V shed 2 bases and J shed 8 bases, with 15 bases lying between them. Germline CDR1 LNHNV, CDR2 YYDKDF (reference sequence). This CDR3 has 14 amino acids. The CDR3 reads CATSRRTADEGYTF. In nucleotides, the CDR3 is TGTGCCACCAGCAGACGGACAGCCGATGAGGGCTACACCTTC.

This clonotype was seen a few times. The rearrangement joins TRBV29-1 to TRBJ2-7, with D possibly TRBD1 on 6 matching bases. V was trimmed by 4 bases and J by 3 bases, leaving 10 bases between them. The germline V gene has CDR1 SQVTM and CDR2 ANQGSEA. CDR3 length: 12 amino acids. The CDR3 spells CSVGFRGYEQYF. The CDR3, as DNA: TGCAGCGTTGGGTTCAGGGGCTACGAGCAGTACTTC.

This chain joins TRBV20-1 and TRBJ1-1, with D perhaps matching TRBD1 (6 bases). This CDR3 has 17 residues. V was pared by 3 bases and J by 2 bases, with 22 bases between. Germline V CDR1 and CDR2: DFQATT, SNEGSKA (reference sequence). The CDR3 bases are TGCAGTGCTAGGACGATGAGGGCAGGGGCTAGAAACACTGAAGCTTTCTTT. Protein sequence: CSARTMRAGARNTEAFF.

The genes are TRBV4-1 and TRBJ1-6, with unresolved D. The germline gives CDR1 MGHRA, CDR2 YSYEKL. The ends were cut back, 1 base at V and 5 bases at J, with 9 bases in the middle. The CDR3 sequence is 15 residues long. The CDR3: CASSQGEHHNSPLHF. The CDR3 DNA follows: TGCGCCAGCAGCCAAGGGGAACATCATAATTCACCCCTCCACTTT.

The chain has TRBV13 and TRBJ2-5, with unresolved D. Germline CDR1 reads PRHDT; CDR2 reads FYEKMQ (reference sequence). The ends were cut back, 3 bases at V and 5 bases at J, with 7 bases in the middle. CDR3 length: 12 residues. The CDR3 spells CASSLGPETQYF. CDR3 DNA: TGTGCCAGCAGCTTGGGTCCTGAGACCCAGTACTTC.

The chain combines TRBV4-3 with TRBJ2-1, with D perhaps TRBD1 or TRBD2 (6 bases each). CDR1 LGHNA and CDR2 YSLEER come from the germline V gene. This CDR3 comprises 15 residues. V was pared by 1 base and J by 3 bases, with 10 bases between. The chain's CDR3 is CASSQAGANYNEQFF. CDR3 sequence (DNA): TGCGCCAGCAGCCAAGCGGGGGCCAACTACAATGAGCAGTTCTTC.

The chain uses TRBV29-1 and TRBJ1-2, with D unclear. V was clipped by 0 bases and J by 3 bases, with 8 bases between them. This CDR3 is 13 amino acids long. Germline CDR1 and CDR2: SQVTM and ANQGSEA. The CDR3 coding sequence is TGCAGCGTTGAAGATCTACCGTACTATGGCTACACCTTC. Amino acid sequence: CSVEDLPYYGYTF.

The chain carries TRBV18 and TRBJ1-1; 7 bases line up with TRBD1. Germline lookup yields CDR1 KGHSH and CDR2 LQKENI. The V and J ends lost 5 bases and 6 bases, in that order; junction bases with no gene match: 6. This CDR3 region has 13 residues. In DNA form, the CDR3 reads TGTGCCAGCTCATCGACAGGGACGGCTGAAGCTTTCTTT. Translating it yields CASSSTGTAEAFF.

The V gene is TRBV5-4, the J gene TRBJ2-3; D is perhaps TRBD1 (5 bases). This CDR3 comprises 17 residues. The ends were cut back, 0 bases at V and 6 bases at J, with 20 bases in the middle. Germline assignment: CDR1 SGHNT and CDR2 YYREEE (reference sequence). This CDR3 is CASSLGGRSFISDTQYF. CDR3 in DNA: TGTGCCAGCAGCTTGGGGGGCCGGTCTTTTATATCGGATACGCAGTATTTT.

The chain is built from TRBV15 and TRBJ2-2; 9 bases agree with TRBD2. V lost 0 bases, J lost 7 bases, and 9 bases stayed unmatched. The CDR3 runs 17 residues. Per the germline V gene, CDR1 is LNHNV and CDR2 is YYDKDF (reference sequence). CDR3 coding DNA: TGTGCCACCAGCAGAGATCTGCGGGGGGGTAACGGCGGGGAGCTGTTTTTT. Translation gives CATSRDLRGGNGGELFF.

V is TRBV4-3 and J is TRBJ2-7; 7 bases are shared with TRBD1. There are 14 residues in the CDR3. CDR1 and CDR2 from the germline V gene are LGHNA and YSLEER. Trimming at V came to 3 bases and at J to 2 bases, leaving 4 bases not matched to a gene. CDR3 residues: CASSHRDSTYEQYF. The CDR3 DNA reads TGCGCCAGCAGCCACCGGGACAGCACCTACGAGCAGTACTTC.

The V and J genes are TRBV20-1 and TRBJ2-7; a weak D match, TRBD2 (5 bases). In germline, CDR1 is DFQATT, CDR2 SNEGSKA (reference sequence). The CDR3 runs 13 residues. The germline V and J ends were trimmed by 6 bases and 7 bases, with 19 bases remaining between them. CDR3 coding DNA: TGCAGTGCCCCCCCGGGCCCCAGGAGGGAGCAGTACTTC. It specifies CSAPPGPRREQYF.

The V call is TRBV7-2, the J call TRBJ2-7, with a possible D match to TRBD1 (5 bases). Trimming pared 1 base from V and 2 bases from J, leaving 12 bases between. The V gene's germline CDR1 is SGHTA and CDR2 FQGNSA. The CDR3 has 15 amino acids. CDR3 coding DNA: TGTGCCAGCAGCTTAGGTGGGGCCCTACCCTACGAGCAGTACTTC. Residues: CASSLGGALPYEQYF. Supplemented by reference TRBV7-2 and TRBJ2-7, the full variable domain reads GAGVSQSPSNKVTEKGKDVELRCDPISGHTALYWYRQSLGQGLEFLIYFQGNSAPDKSGLPSDRFSAERTGGSVSTLTIQRTQQEDSAVYLCASSLGGALPYEQYFGPGTRLTVT.

The sample holds one count of this clonotype. The J gene is TRBJ1-4, the V gene TRBV20-1; D is uncertain. The CDR3 is 12 residues long. The V and J ends lost 4 bases and 4 bases respectively, with 7 bases between them. CDR1 DFQATT and CDR2 SNEGSKA come from the germline V gene (reference sequence). The CDR3 nucleotides are TGCAGTGCTACGCGGATTAATGAAAAACTGTTTTTT. This gives the protein CSATRINEKLFF.

The rearrangement links TRBV25-1 to TRBJ1-1; no reliable D call. V was clipped by 2 bases and J by 4 bases, with 11 bases between them. The CDR3 is 14 residues long. Germline loops: CDR1 MGHDK, CDR2 SYGVNS. The CDR3 coding sequence is TGTGCCAGCAGTGAAGACCTCTCAGGCACTGAAGCTTTCTTT. This encodes CASSEDLSGTEAFF. The full variable domain, completed using reference TRBV25-1 and TRBJ1-1, is EADIYQTPRYLVIGTGKKITLECSQTMGHDKMYWYQQDPGMELHLIHYSYGVNSTEKGDLSSESTVSRIRTEHFPLTLESARPSHTSQYLCASSEDLSGTEAFFGQGTRLTVV.

The rearrangement links TRBV11-2 to TRBJ2-6; D unresolved. The V and J ends lost 6 bases and 2 bases respectively, with 8 bases between them. The germline V gene encodes CDR1 SGHAT and CDR2 FQNNGV. The CDR3 spans 14 residues. CDR3 loop: CASRAVAGANVLTF. The CDR3 bases are TGTGCCAGCAGGGCGGTTGCTGGGGCCAACGTCCTGACTTTC.